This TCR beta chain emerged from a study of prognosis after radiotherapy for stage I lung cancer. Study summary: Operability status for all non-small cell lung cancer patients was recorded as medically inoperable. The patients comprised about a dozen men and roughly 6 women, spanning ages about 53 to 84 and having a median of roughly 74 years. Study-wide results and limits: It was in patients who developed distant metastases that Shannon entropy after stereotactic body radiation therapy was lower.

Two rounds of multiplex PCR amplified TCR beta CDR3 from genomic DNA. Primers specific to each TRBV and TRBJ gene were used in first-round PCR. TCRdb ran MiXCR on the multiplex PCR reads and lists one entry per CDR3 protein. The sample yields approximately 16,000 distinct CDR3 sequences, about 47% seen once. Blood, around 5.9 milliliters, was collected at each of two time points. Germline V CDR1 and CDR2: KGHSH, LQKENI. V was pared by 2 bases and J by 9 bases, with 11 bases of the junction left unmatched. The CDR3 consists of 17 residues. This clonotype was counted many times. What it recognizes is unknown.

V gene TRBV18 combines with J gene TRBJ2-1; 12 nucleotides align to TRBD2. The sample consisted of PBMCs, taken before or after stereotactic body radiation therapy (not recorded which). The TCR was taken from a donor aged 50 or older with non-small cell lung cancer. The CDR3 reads CASSPILASGRAGEQFF. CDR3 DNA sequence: TGTGCCAGCTCACCAATCCTGGCTAGCGGGAGGGCCGGTGAGCAGTTCTTC.